The rows below give T cell receptor beta chains drawn from one sample of a study of blood T cell repertoires in COVID-19. The protocol was immunoSEQ multiplex PCR, while the TCRdb copy is restricted to in-frame clones and leaves out a portion. The sample contains 71,000 or so clones, 70% to 90% of which appear only once. Sequencing input: peripheral blood. The receptor source for this set is a man older than 75 in a cohort sampled during active COVID-19. CDR3s include the opening cysteine and the closing phenylalanine or tryptophan. Fields, in order: V gene, clone size, J gene, D gene, CDR3 protein, CDR3 DNA. D genes are given only for firm matches. The listing skips clone size in some rows; elsewhere it reads once, few, many or a size class.

TRBV3-1/TRBV3-2	.	TRBJ1-1	.	CASSQALVTEAFF	TGTGCCAGCAGCCAAGCGTTAGTGACTGAAGCTTTCTTT
TRBV7-9	.	TRBJ2-7	TRBD1	CASSLRQGPSSYEQYF	TGTGCCAGCAGCCTGAGACAGGGGCCGAGCTCCTACGAGCAGTACTTC
TRBV5-1	.	TRBJ2-3	.	CASSPGLFGADTQYF	TGCGCCAGCAGCCCCGGACTATTCGGGGCAGATACGCAGTATTTT
TRBV12-5	.	TRBJ2-5	TRBD1	CASGLGTGKGETQYF	TGTGCTAGTGGTTTGGGGACAGGGAAGGGAGAGACCCAGTACTTC
TRBV3-1/TRBV3-2	.	TRBJ1-4	.	CASSPNWGVSEKLFF	TGTGCCAGCAGCCCAAATTGGGGGGTCAGTGAAAAACTGTTTTTT
TRBV19	.	TRBJ2-3	.	CASNPRGRGHTDTQYF	TGTGCCAGTAACCCCAGGGGCAGGGGACACACAGATACGCAGTATTTT
TRBV4-1	few	TRBJ1-2	.	CASSQGEQGEYGYTF	TGCGCCAGCAGCCAAGGGGAACAGGGAGAGTATGGCTACACCTTC
TRBV2	.	TRBJ1-2	.	CASSEGGGYGYTF	TGTGCCAGCAGTGAAGGGGGGGGCTATGGCTACACCTTC
TRBV2	.	TRBJ2-2	TRBD1	CASREQGLTGELFF	TGTGCCAGCAGGGAACAGGGGCTTACCGGGGAGCTGTTTTTT
TRBV11-3	.	TRBJ1-1	.	CASSLLGGDTEAFF	TGTGCCAGCAGCTTATTAGGCGGGGACACTGAAGCTTTCTTT
TRBV3-1/TRBV3-2	.	TRBJ1-1	TRBD1	CASSQFDRGPEAFF	TGTGCCAGCAGCCAATTTGACAGGGGCCCTGAAGCTTTCTTT
TRBV7-9	.	TRBJ2-2	.	CASSLDRSGTGELFF	TGTGCCAGCAGCTTAGACAGGTCGGGCACCGGGGAGCTGTTTTTT
TRBV7-2	once	TRBJ2-7	.	CASSPRQSFNEQYF	TGTGCCAGCAGCCCCCGACAGAGTTTCAACGAGCAGTACTTC
TRBV7-2	few	TRBJ1-1	.	CASSFALGGMNTEAFF	TGTGCCAGCAGCTTTGCCCTAGGGGGTATGAACACTGAAGCTTTCTTT
TRBV18	.	TRBJ1-4	.	CASSQDSATNEKLFF	TGTGCCAGCTCACAGGACAGTGCAACTAATGAAAAACTGTTTTTT
TRBV24-1	.	TRBJ2-2	.	CATSDPVDRSTGELFF	TGTGCCACCAGTGACCCGGTCGACAGGTCAACCGGGGAGCTGTTTTTT
TRBV2	.	TRBJ1-5	TRBD1	CASREGGLNQPQHF	TGTGCCAGCAGGGAAGGGGGCCTCAATCAGCCCCAGCATTTT
TRBV5-1	.	TRBJ2-3	.	CASIPTSLGTDTQYF	TGCGCCAGCATTCCCACTAGTCTCGGCACAGATACGCAGTATTTT
TRBV18	.	TRBJ2-7	.	CASSPERGGNEQYF	TGTGCCAGCTCACCCGAGAGAGGCGGCAACGAGCAGTACTTC
TRBV18	.	TRBJ2-2	.	CASSPVTGKGELFF	TGTGCCAGCTCACCCGTTACAGGGAAAGGGGAGCTGTTTTTT
TRBV7-2	.	TRBJ2-3	.	CASSIAAGDTQYF	TGTGCCAGCAGCATAGCGGCGGGAGATACGCAGTATTTT
TRBV13	few	TRBJ2-1	.	CASSQGGHEQFF	TGTGCCAGCAGTCAGGGGGGTCATGAGCAGTTCTTC
TRBV18	.	TRBJ1-4	.	CASSTMGLNEKLFF	TGTGCCAGCTCCACAATGGGGCTTAATGAAAAACTGTTTTTT
TRBV19	.	TRBJ1-2	TRBD1	CASTGGTGYTF	TGTGCCAGCACAGGGGGCACTGGCTACACCTTC
TRBV29-1	once	TRBJ2-7	TRBD1	CSVLQGVTYEQYF	TGCAGCGTTTTACAGGGGGTTACCTACGAGCAGTACTTC
TRBV5-8	.	TRBJ2-5	.	CASSALEAEYF	TGTGCCAGCAGCGCTTTGGAGGCGGAGTACTTC
TRBV19	.	TRBJ1-1	TRBD1	CASRPGQGWGDTEAFF	TGTGCCAGTAGACCGGGACAGGGTTGGGGGGACACTGAAGCTTTCTTT
TRBV18	.	TRBJ2-5	.	CASSPPGGETQYF	TGTGCCAGCTCTCCTCCTGGGGGGGAGACCCAGTACTTC
TRBV5-1	.	TRBJ1-6	.	CASSLDGNSPLHF	TGCGCCAGCAGCTTGGACGGGAATTCACCCCTCCACTTT
TRBV18	.	TRBJ1-6	.	CASSPLSRARTENSPLHF	TGTGCCAGCTCACCTCTATCTAGGGCGAGGACAGAGAATTCACCCCTCCACTTT
TRBV6-5	.	TRBJ1-5	TRBD1	CASSISGGAGQPQHF	TGTGCCAGCAGCATATCAGGGGGCGCGGGTCAGCCCCAGCATTTT